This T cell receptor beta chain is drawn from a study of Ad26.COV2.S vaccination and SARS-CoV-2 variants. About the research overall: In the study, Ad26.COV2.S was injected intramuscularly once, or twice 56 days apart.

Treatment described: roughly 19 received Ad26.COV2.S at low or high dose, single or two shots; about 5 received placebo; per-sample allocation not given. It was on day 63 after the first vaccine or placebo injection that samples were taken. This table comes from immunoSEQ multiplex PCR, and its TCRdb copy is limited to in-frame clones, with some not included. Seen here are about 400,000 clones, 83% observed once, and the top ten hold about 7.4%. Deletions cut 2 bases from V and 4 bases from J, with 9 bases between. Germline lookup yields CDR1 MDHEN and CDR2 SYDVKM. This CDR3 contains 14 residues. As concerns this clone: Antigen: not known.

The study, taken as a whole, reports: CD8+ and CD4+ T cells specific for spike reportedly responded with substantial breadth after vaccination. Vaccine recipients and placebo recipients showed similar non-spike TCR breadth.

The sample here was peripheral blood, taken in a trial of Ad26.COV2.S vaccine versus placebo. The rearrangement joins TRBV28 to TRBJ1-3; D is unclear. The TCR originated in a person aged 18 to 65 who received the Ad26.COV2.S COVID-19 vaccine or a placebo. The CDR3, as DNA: TGTGCCAGCAGTTTAATCCACTCGGGAAACACCATATATTTT. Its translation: CASSLIHSGNTIYF.